Reported below is one TCR beta chain. Its antigen is as yet unknown. The sample originates from a study of shared clonotypes between healthy human individuals. Study-wide findings and caveats: Several donors held around 5% of naive CD4 clonotypes in common. Compared with clonotypes that all four donors shared, non-shared clonotypes had lower generation probabilities. At large depth, rarefaction still showed sorted-subset sequencing to be incomplete.

Profiling relied on immunoSEQ multiplex PCR, and the TCRdb table lists in-frame clones only, not all of them. This sample has about 2.1 million clones, with just over 90% found just once. Terminally differentiated effector memory CD45RA+ cells were excluded from the naive CD8 cells, which were CD45RO-negative and positively selected for CCR7. Recent vaccinations or acute infections were absent in the healthy HIV-negative adult donors. The receptor was derived from a man younger than 30 in good health. Some clones in this sample may be carry-over from other donors' samples. Sequencing was performed on naive CD8+ T cells from PBMCs.

The CDR3 sequence: CASSSGTKGMNTEAFF. CDR3 coding DNA: TGTGCCAGCAGCTCAGGGACAAAGGGAATGAACACTGAAGCTTTCTTT. V usage is TRBV7-9 and J usage is TRBJ1-1; perhaps TRBD1 as D (6 bases). CDR1 and CDR2 from the germline V gene are SEHNR and FQNEAQ (reference sequence). Trimming took off 4 bases at V and 0 bases at J, with 15 bases between the two ends. The CDR3 is made up of 16 amino acids.